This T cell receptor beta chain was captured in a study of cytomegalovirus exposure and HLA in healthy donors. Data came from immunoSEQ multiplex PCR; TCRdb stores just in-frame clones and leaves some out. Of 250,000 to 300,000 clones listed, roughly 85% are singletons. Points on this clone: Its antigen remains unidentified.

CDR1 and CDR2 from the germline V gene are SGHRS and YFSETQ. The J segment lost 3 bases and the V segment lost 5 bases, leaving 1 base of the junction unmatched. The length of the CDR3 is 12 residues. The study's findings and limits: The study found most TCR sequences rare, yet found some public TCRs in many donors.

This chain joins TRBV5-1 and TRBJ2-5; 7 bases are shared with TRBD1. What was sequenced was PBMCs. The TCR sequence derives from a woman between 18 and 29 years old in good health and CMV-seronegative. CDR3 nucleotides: TGCGCCAGCAGTACAGGGGAAGAGACCCAGTACTTC. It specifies CASSTGEETQYF.